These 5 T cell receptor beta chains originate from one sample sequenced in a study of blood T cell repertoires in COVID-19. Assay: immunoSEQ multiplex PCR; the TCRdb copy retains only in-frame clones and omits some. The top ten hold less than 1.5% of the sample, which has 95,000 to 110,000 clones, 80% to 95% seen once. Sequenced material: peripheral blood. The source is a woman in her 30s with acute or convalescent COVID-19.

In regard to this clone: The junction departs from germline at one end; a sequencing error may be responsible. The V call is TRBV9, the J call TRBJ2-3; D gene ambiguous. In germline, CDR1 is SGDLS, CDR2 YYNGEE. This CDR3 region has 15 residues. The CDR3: CASSVRKHRGDPQYF. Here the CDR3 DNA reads TGTGCCAGCAGCGTCCGCAAGCACCGAGGAGATCCGCAGTATTTT.

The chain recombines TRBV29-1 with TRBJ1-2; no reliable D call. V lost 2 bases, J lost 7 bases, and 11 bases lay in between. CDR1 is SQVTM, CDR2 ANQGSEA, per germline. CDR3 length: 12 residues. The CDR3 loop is CSVEQTVGGYTF. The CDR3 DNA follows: TGCAGCGTTGAACAGACTGTTGGTGGCTACACCTTC.

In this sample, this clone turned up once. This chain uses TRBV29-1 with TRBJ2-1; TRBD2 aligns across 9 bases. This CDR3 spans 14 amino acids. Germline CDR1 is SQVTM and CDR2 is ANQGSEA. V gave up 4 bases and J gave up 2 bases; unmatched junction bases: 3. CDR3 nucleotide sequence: TGCAGCGTTGGGGCTAGCGGGACCTACAATGAGCAGTTCTTC. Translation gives CSVGASGTYNEQFF.

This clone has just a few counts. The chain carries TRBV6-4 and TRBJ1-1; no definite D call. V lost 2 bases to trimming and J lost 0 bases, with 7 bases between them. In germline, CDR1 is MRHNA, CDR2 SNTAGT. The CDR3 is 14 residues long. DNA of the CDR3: TGTGCCAGCAGTGACACAGACATGAACACTGAAGCTTTCTTT. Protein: CASSDTDMNTEAFF.

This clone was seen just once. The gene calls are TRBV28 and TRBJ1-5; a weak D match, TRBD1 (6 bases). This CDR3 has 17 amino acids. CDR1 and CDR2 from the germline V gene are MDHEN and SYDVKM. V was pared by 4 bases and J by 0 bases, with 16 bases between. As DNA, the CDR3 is TGTGCCAGCAGTTCGTCAACCCACAGGGTTAGCAATCAGCCCCAGCATTTT. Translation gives CASSSSTHRVSNQPQHF.